This T cell receptor (beta chain) was recovered during a study of blood T cell repertoires in COVID-19. In the original processing: Estimation of nucleated cell counts relied on the amplification of reference gene primers. Here immunoSEQ multiplex PCR was the method, and the copy in TCRdb shows in-frame clones only, minus some. V and J calls plus clone size are reproduced from that table; the DNA served to infer D and trimming. The table includes 200,000 or so clones, around 90% detected once. Those designated as exposed participants met a COVID-19 case within 2 weeks before study entry. Germline-derived CDR1 and CDR2 are MNHEY and SMNVEV (reference sequence). This CDR3 comprises 14 residues. With 5 bases clipped from V and 3 bases from J, the junction kept 5 bases outside the gene matches.

This clonotype was obtained from a woman aged 25 to 39 who had been exposed to COVID-19. The V gene is TRBV27, the J gene TRBJ1-2; 8 nucleotides match TRBD1. The sequenced sample was PBMCs or T cells enriched from blood (not recorded which). Here the CDR3 reads CASSDRGIDYGYTF. The CDR3 nucleotides read TGTGCCAGCAGTGACAGGGGTATAGACTATGGCTACACCTTC.